The TCR beta chain under discussion was sequenced for a study of cytomegalovirus exposure and HLA in healthy donors (dated by TCRdb to about 2017). A note on the overall study: In an earlier analysis of some 610 of the donors, around 290 Gb of sequence data and 120 million or so unique TCR beta sequences from 150 million to 200 million T cells were reported. Roughly 320 gigabases of sequencing data and around 88 million unique TCR sequences made up an early release that covered several hundred HLA-typed donors. Of the 300 to 500 genotyped donors, 65% to 90% were placed in the genetic ancestry cluster associated with self-reported Caucasian donors. The aim of the study was to test whether cataloging public T cell receptors could identify signatures of past pathogen exposure. The study profiled the T cell repertoires of 550 to 700 subjects by immunosequencing and related them to cytomegalovirus serostatus. Along with the approximately 620-subject first cohort, a separate validation cohort of 120 different subjects was used. To predict cytomegalovirus infection status, the study combined high-throughput TCR immunosequencing, statistical association of individual TCRs with disease status, and machine learning. A later analysis re-analyzed previously published TCR beta repertoires from roughly 630 donors and added high-resolution HLA genotyping to study TCR occurrence patterns. The later analysis used no new phenotypic data to find candidate immune exposures, relying instead on TCR beta sequences and their occurrence across donors. An earlier analysis of fewer than 750 of the donors used high-throughput TCR beta sequencing to judge whether each TCR beta V gene segment behaved as functional or pseudogenic. Donor age, sex, ethnicity and CMV serostatus were compiled alongside the repertoire data. Genome-wide SNP genotypes for about 60% of the 666 donors were used in a later genetic analysis, which treated that subset as a discovery cohort. Every repertoire in the discovery cohort had been generated on one and the same sequencing platform. HLA typing included class I and class II loci at four-digit resolution. Typing coverage varied by locus: about 620-640 donors for A, B, C, DRB1 and DQB1; approximately 500 for DQA1; more than 600 for DPA1; roughly 470 for DPB1. Four or five DR-DQ haplotypes were handled as single units for association and clustering because linkage in the cohort was strong. Among around 400 genotyped donors of the cohort, an average of about 220,000 unique TCR beta nucleotide sequences was sequenced per donor, of which 15% to 20% were non-productive. Results the study describes overall, beyond this receptor: In a later analysis, 16,951 TCR beta sequences were associated with specific HLA alleles at a false discovery rate of 0.05. Most TCR sequences were seen in very few donors, while some public TCRs were found in many individuals. According to a later analysis, parvovirus B19, influenza, CMV and Epstein-Barr virus appeared linked to several top co-occurrence clusters. The earlier analysis of 450 to 700 of the donors excluded some 16 rarely observed V segments, including chromosome 9 orphons, because counts were too low. An earlier analysis of approximately 600 of the donors showed that most TCR beta V segments appeared in productive rearrangements either about 87% or about 30% of the time, which broadly matched IMGT annotations. The study gave a list of about 150 TCR beta chains associated with cytomegalovirus. An association between a missense DCLRE1C variant and V-gene and J-gene trimming of TCR beta chains was found in a later genetic analysis and replicated in an independent cohort. CMV serostatus was the only immune exposure information available for the cohort. Compared with the approximately 670-donor mean, donors in an Asian-associated ancestry cluster had fewer N-insertions in productive TCRs, according to a later genetic analysis. A group of highly shared sequence variants was considered likely to be a technical artifact of the sequencing pipeline. In a later analysis, HLA-associated TCR beta chains showed more clonal expansion and lower generation probabilities than non-associated chains that were equally common. Because the 87-base-pair reads could not distinguish some IMGT-functional V segments, including TRBV6-2 and TRBV6-3, those segments were excluded. A further reported finding was that TCR beta sequences accurately predicted the HLA-A and HLA-B alleles for most subjects in the first cohort. Three of the identified cytomegalovirus-associated TCR beta chains were confirmed in vitro to be specific for cytomegalovirus antigens. This cohort had only TCR beta chains sequenced, and the lack of alpha or paired-chain data limited which features could be detected. A later analysis found that most CMV-associated TCR beta chains appeared HLA-restricted, with HLA associations seemingly driven largely by CMV exposure. Linkage disequilibrium might explain the correlated functional status among segregating V segments, but an unknown experimental factor could not be excluded. Sequencing depth was assumed to be roughly uniform across donors in the presence/absence analyses, though that assumption may not hold. The authors suggested that the approach could potentially be generalized to other disease states and immunological phenotypes. The classifier was reported to diagnose cytomegalovirus status with high specificity and sensitivity in both the original and validation cohorts. Assigning TCR associations to individual alleles was difficult when HLA alleles, especially DR and DQ, strongly co-occurred. Because some donors lacked HLA typing at each locus, the association tests relied only on the typed subset. In a later analysis, TCR association rates were found to vary across HLA loci, with the most associated TCRs seen for DRB1 alleles and the fewest for HLA-C alleles.

Library generation was performed with the immunoSEQ multiplex PCR assay. The multiplex PCR relied on a mix of 60 forward primers for TCR Vbeta segments and 13 reverse primers for TCR Jbeta segments. A multiplex PCR assay on genomic DNA amplified the CDR3 region of rearranged TCR beta genes. The amplified TCR beta libraries were sequenced on the Illumina HiSeq System as 87-base-pair reads. Concerning the study's data processing: A later analysis counted about 80 million unique TCR beta chains across the 550 to 800 repertoires, and around 9.9 million of these chains were shared by at least two donors. A nearest-neighbor algorithm error-corrected the raw reads and collapsed the reads into unique sequences, merging closely related sequences to remove PCR and sequencing errors. To assign V, D and J gene segments, CDR3 sequences were aligned to IMGT reference sequences. For a sequence to be retained, at least a six-nucleotide match to both a V gene segment and a J gene segment was required. A rearrangement counted as productive if the CDR3 had no stop codons and remained in frame with V and J, and every other rearrangement counted as non-productive. Following IMGT convention, CDR3 was defined as the stretch from the second conserved V-encoded cysteine up to the conserved J-encoded phenylalanine. Sequences without an unambiguous match to a single V gene segment were excluded from the earlier analysis of 587 of the donors. In an earlier analysis of around 600 of the donors, V segments were called functional above 56.7% productive rearrangements and were called segregating when the between-donor standard deviation exceeded 5%. To diagnose cytomegalovirus status from the catalog of TCR beta chain sequences, a statistical classification framework was built. In a later analysis, TCR nucleotide sequences were compared against IMGT/GENE-DB human TR gene sequences so that V and J genes could be assigned. In a later analysis, CDR3 sequences and most-parsimonious VDJ recombination scenarios were assigned using the TCRdist pipeline. In a later analysis, every TCR beta chain was defined by the combination of its CDR3 amino acid sequence and its V-gene family, and reads without a unique V-gene family were dropped. As a way to deal with suspected cross-contamination and a sequencing artifact, a later analysis dropped over 550 nucleotide sequences that were highly shared and had low generation probability. For each public chain, a later analysis derived a clonal expansion index from normalized ranks of inferred template counts within each repertoire. In a later analysis, generation probabilities were computed with a VDJ recombination model fitted to out-of-frame rearrangements, and the resulting probabilities were checked against IGoR. A later analysis scored TCR-TCR, TCR-HLA and TCR-CMV co-occurrence with hypergeometric tests, applying a repertoire-size bias correction to TCR pairs. To estimate false discovery rates, a later analysis permuted the HLA or CMV assignments 20 times. In a later analysis, co-occurring TCRs were grouped with DBSCAN, and TCRdist sequence similarity was added when clustering was performed within HLA-allele-positive subsets. Repertoires with fewer than 30,000 or more than 120,000 public chains were left out of co-occurrence clustering, as were four to six repertoires with anomalous nucleotide sharing. TCRdb limited this immuneACCESS table to in-frame rearrangements with V and J called. A share of clones is missing; checked studies link under half to unresolved V genes, and the rest is unexplained. The V and J calls and clone size are taken from that table; D and trimming were inferred from the DNA. In all, the sample holds 150,000 to 200,000 clones, and approximately 80% of those were seen once. The ten largest clones capture about 6% of the sample.

The cohort comprised 550 to 700 healthy bone marrow donors. Cohort members were all nominally healthy when sampled, although unrecorded immune exposures were likely present. The donor was CMV seropositive and was included in the group of almost 300 seropositive cohort members. A peripheral blood sample was collected from each donor, and TCR beta sequencing was performed on peripheral blood mononuclear cells. The Qiagen DNeasy Blood Extraction Kit was used to extract genomic DNA from the blood cell samples. Worth noting for this clone: This receptor's antigen is unknown. One base away there is no much larger clone; base qualities are not given.

Per the germline V gene (reference sequence), SEHNR is the CDR1 and FQNEAQ is the CDR2. The CDR3 covers 14 residues, taking in both the cysteine and the phenylalanine. Left in the record is the CDR3 DNA by itself, 42 bases read in frame from the first base. Sequenced: PBMCs. The sequence was collected from a man aged 45 to 65 in good health and CMV-seropositive. Here the chain combines TRBV7-9 and TRBJ2-5, and 7 junction bases match TRBD2. The DNA end is a closer match to TRBJ2-7, so the J assignment may be wrong. The nucleotides read TGTGCCAGCAGCCCGGGGGGAGGGCCCTACGAGCAGTACTTC. Its protein reads: CASSPGGGPYEQYF.